Following are 7 T cell receptor beta chains from one sample sequenced in a study of shared clonotypes between healthy human individuals. Produced via immunoSEQ multiplex PCR; TCRdb's table is partial and in-frame only. The sample includes a few hundred thousand clones, roughly 97% seen only once; the top ten take 0.057%. Input material: naive CD4+ T cells sorted from blood. Subset reported: CD45RA+ positively selected. All receptors come from a woman in her 30s in good health.

V is TRBV5-6 and J is TRBJ1-1; 7 bases map to TRBD1. Germline values: CDR1 SGHDT, CDR2 YYEEEE. The junction had 12 bases not matched to a gene; V was cut back by 4 bases and J by 6 bases. This CDR3 is built from 15 residues. In nucleotides, the CDR3 is TGTGCCAGCAGCACCGTAGACAGGGATCGCGCTGAAGCTTTCTTT. Protein: CASSTVDRDRAEAFF.

This chain joins TRBV9 and TRBJ2-2; TRBD2 matches at 12 bases. This CDR3 comprises 16 residues. Germline V gives CDR1 SGDLS, CDR2 YYNGEE. Losses at the gene ends were 4 bases for V and 5 bases for J; bases not matched to a gene: 6. This CDR3 is CASSLGLAGQTGELFF. DNA of the CDR3: TGTGCCAGCAGCCTAGGACTAGCGGGGCAAACCGGGGAGCTGTTTTTT.

V usage is TRBV9 and J usage is TRBJ2-7; 11 bases align to TRBD2. Losses at the gene ends were 3 bases for V and 4 bases for J; bases not matched to a gene: 3. This CDR3 region has 14 residues. Looked up from germline, CDR1 is SGDLS and CDR2 is YYNGEE. The CDR3 here is CASSATSGSYEQYF. The CDR3 nucleotides read TGTGCCAGCAGCGCTACTAGCGGGAGTTACGAGCAGTACTTC.

The chain has TRBV5-1 and TRBJ1-1; 7 positions agree with TRBD1. The germline V gene encodes CDR1 SGHRS and CDR2 YFSETQ. J was trimmed by 4 bases and V by 0 bases; bases with no gene match: 9. CDR3 length equals 16 residues. The CDR3 coding sequence is TGCGCCAGCAGCTTGGCCACTACCTCAGGGGGCACTGAAGCTTTCTTT. This gives the protein CASSLATTSGGTEAFF.

The CDR3 DNA sequence: TGTGCCAGCAGAAGTAGTGTGGGGAACACCGGGGAGCTGTTTTTT. Translating it yields CASRSSVGNTGELFF. The chain links TRBV6-5 to TRBJ2-2; D not certain. Trimming took 6 bases from V and 1 from J, leaving 12 bases between them. Germline values: CDR1 MNHEY, CDR2 SVGAGI. The CDR3 has 15 amino acids.

The chain combines TRBV29-1 with TRBJ2-3; TRBD1 matches at 7 bases. J gave up 1 base and V 7 bases, and 8 bases lay outside the gene matches. The germline V gene encodes CDR1 SQVTM and CDR2 ANQGSEA. This CDR3 is built from 14 residues. Here the CDR3 reads CSEGTGTGTDTQYF. The CDR3 DNA follows: TGCAGCGAGGGAACCGGGACAGGCACAGATACGCAGTATTTT.

This clone was picked up one time. The CDR3 DNA follows: TGTGCCAGCAGCTCGGGACCTAGGAGGGATGAGCAGTTCTTC. It encodes CASSSGPRRDEQFF. The chain joins TRBV7-9 to TRBJ2-1, with D perhaps TRBD2 (6 bases). There are 14 residues in the CDR3. Germline V gene lookup returns CDR1 SEHNR and CDR2 FQNEAQ (reference sequence). Deletions cut 4 bases from V and 8 bases from J, with 15 bases between. Drawing the rest from reference TRBV7-9 and TRBJ2-1, the complete variable domain is DTGVSQNPRHKITKRGQNVTFRCDPISEHNRLYWYRQTLGQGPEFLTYFQNEAQLEKSRLLSDRFSAERPKGSFSTLEIQRTEQGDSAMYLCASSSGPRRDEQFFGPGTRLTVL.